This T cell receptor beta chain originates from a study of OX40 agonist ivuxolimab in advanced cancers. Broader study findings: More expanded clones were seen, on average, in CD8+ T cells than in CD4+. Circulating CD4+ and CD8+ T cells showed clonal expansion by week 6 at 0.1 to 3.0 mg/kg.

Assay used: immunoSEQ multiplex PCR; TCRdb lists only in-frame clones, some missing. The sample yields roughly 75,000 clones, about 86% seen once. In regard to this clone: Its antigen is not identified.

Trimming removed 3 bases from V and 5 bases from J; junction bases left unmatched: 6. Germline assignment: CDR1 LNHDA and CDR2 SQIVND (reference sequence). This CDR3 is 15 amino acids long. Individuals having autoimmune disease history or systemic immunosuppression were not enrolled. The receptor was derived from an adult with an advanced solid tumor such as melanoma, head and neck, liver or kidney cancer. V is TRBV19 and J is TRBJ1-5; 8 bases are shared with TRBD1. Sequences were derived from CD4+ or CD8+ T cells sorted from blood, sampled in a trial of the OX40 agonist ivuxolimab. This CDR3 reads CASSMYGQGDQPQHF. In nucleotides, the CDR3 is TGTGCCAGTAGTATGTATGGACAGGGCGATCAGCCCCAGCATTTT.